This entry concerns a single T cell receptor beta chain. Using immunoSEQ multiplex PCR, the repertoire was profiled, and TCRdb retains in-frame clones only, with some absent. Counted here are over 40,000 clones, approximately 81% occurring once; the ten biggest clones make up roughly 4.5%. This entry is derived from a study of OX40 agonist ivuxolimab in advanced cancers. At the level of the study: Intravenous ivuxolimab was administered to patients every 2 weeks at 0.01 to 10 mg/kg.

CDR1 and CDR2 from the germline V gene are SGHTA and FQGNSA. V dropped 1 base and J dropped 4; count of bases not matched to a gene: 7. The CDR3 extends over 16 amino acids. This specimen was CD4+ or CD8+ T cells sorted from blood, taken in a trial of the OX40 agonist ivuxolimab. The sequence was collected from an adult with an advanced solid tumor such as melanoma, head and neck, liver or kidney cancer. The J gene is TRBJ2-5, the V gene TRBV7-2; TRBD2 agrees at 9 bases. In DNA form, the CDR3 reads TGTGCCAGCAGCTTAGATCTCGCTAGCGGGACAGAGACCCAGTACTTC. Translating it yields CASSLDLASGTETQYF. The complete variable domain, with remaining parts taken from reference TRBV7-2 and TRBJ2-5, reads GAGVSQSPSNKVTEKGKDVELRCDPISGHTALYWYRQSLGQGLEFLIYFQGNSAPDKSGLPSDRFSAERTGGSVSTLTIQRTQQEDSAVYLCASSLDLASGTETQYFGPGTRLLVL.